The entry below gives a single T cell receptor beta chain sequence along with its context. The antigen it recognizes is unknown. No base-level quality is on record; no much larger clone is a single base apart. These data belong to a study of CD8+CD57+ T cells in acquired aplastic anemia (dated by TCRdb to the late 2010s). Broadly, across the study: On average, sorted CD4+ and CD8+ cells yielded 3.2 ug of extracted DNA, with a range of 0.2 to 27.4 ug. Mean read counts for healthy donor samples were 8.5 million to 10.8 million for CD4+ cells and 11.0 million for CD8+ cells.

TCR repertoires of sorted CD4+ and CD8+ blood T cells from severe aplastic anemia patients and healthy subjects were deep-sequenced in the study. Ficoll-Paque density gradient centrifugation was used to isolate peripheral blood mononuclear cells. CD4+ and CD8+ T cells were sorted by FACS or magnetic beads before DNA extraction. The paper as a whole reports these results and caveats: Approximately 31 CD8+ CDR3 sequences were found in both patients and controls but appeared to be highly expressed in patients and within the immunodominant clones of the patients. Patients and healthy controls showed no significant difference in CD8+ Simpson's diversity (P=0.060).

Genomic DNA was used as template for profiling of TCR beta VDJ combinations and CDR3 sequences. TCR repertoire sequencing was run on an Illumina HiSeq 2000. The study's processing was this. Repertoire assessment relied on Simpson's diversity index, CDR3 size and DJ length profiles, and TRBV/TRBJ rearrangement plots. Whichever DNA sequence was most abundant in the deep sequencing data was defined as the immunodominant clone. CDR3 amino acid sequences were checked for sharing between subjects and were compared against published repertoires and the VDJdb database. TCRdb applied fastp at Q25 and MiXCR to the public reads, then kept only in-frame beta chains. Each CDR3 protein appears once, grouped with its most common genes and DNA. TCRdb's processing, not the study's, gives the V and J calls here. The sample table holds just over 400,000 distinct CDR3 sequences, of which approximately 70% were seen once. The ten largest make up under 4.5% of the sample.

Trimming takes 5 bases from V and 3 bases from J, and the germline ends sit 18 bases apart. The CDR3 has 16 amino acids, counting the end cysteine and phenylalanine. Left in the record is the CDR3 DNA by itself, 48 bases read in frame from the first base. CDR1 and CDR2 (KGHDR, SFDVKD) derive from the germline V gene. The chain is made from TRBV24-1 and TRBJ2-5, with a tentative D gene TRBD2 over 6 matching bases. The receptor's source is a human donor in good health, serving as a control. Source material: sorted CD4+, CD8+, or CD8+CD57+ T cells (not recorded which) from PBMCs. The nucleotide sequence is TGTGCCACCAGTGGCTTAACTGGCGGAGGGGAAGAGACCCAGTACTTC. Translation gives CATSGLTGGGEETQYF.